A single T cell receptor beta chain is shown here with its context. Its target antigen remains unknown. Base quality data are lacking; no much larger clone is found one base away. These data belong to a study of shared clonotypes between healthy human individuals (dated by TCRdb to the early 2020s). A note on the overall study: The cohort comprised a couple of women and a few men aged 18 to 49 years. To estimate repertoire size and how much clonotypes are shared between individuals, the study performed deep sequencing of blood TCR repertoires from about 5 healthy adults. Per donor, leukapheresis produced somewhere between about 0.94 and 9.5 billion PBMCs. To increase sequencing depth and limit assay-specific biases, different laboratories used diverse techniques to prepare libraries and sequence TCR repertoires. For each donor, three plates each were used for CD4 naive and CD4 memory, two plates were used for CD8 naive, and one plate was used for CD8 memory. Study-wide findings and limitations: Sampling was restricted to blood, and TCR repertoires in tissues likely differ from the TCR repertoires found in blood. Based on pairwise subsampling, the degree of clonotype sharing among donors was expected to be affected by sequencing depth. Naive subsets generally had larger estimated clonotype richness than memory subsets did. Clonotypes shared by all four sorted-subset donors showed higher generation probabilities than non-shared clonotypes. Even with the large sequencing depth, rarefaction of the sorted-subset datasets indicated that sequencing was incomplete. When a handful of donors were compared, the shared fraction of clonotypes was around 5% for naive CD4, over 3% for naive CD8, 2% to 2.5% for memory CD4, and roughly 0.43% for memory CD8. The genetic and exposure-history diversity represented was limited by the small number of donors.

The CDR3 sequence holds 11 residues, the cysteine and phenylalanine included. The retained sequence is limited to the CDR3, 33 bases, with the frame set at the first base. Looking up the germline V gene yields CDR1 MDHEN and CDR2 SYDVKM. Relative to germline, V is missing 7 bases and J is missing 7 bases, with 3 bases of the junction outside any gene match. Using the deep immunoSEQ assay, multiplex PCR amplified TCR CDR3 regions from genomic DNA. Genomic DNA extracted from each cell subset was distributed evenly over all wells of several immunoSEQ 96-well plates, and each plate served as one replicate. For sorted subsets, roughly 0.2 ug genomic DNA, equal to tens of thousands of T cell genomes, was loaded into each replicate PCR. Purified libraries were quantified with a Qubit 3.0 fluorometer, sized on a Bioanalyzer 2100, and re-quantified with the KAPA Library Quantification kit. Each immunoSEQ 96-well plate was sequenced on its own single-read 150-cycle Illumina NextSeq 550 flow cell. In the authors' own workflow: Because the immunoSEQ output held only junctional sequences and lacked quality scores, the filtering could not match the filtering applied to full-length reads. Sequences were annotated with PyIR, a Python wrapper for IgBLAST v1.9, using IMGT germline references to assign V/J genes and CDR3. Reads with weak V/J assignments (E-value above 1e-6), missing CDR3, stop codons, out-of-frame junctions, or ambiguous translated residues were removed. V3J clonotypes were defined as sequences sharing an identical inferred V gene, J gene, and CDR3 amino acid sequence. Percentage overlap between repertoires was calculated by dividing the number of shared unique clonotypes by the size of the smaller repertoire. Richness of each repertoire was evaluated using RTK rarefaction, the Chao1 estimator, and Recon v2.1 estimates of unobserved clonotypes. OLGA was used to compute generation probabilities for all TCRbeta clonotypes that the gDNA method yielded from a few donors. TCRdb limited this immuneACCESS table to in-frame rearrangements with V and J called. A share of clones is missing; checked studies link under half to unresolved V genes, and the rest is unexplained. That table is the source of V, J and clone size, and D and trimming were worked out from the DNA. The sample profile shows roughly 700,000 clones; under 80% of them were found once. Jointly, the top ten make up approximately 1.7% of the sample.

The donors were healthy, HIV-negative adults with no recently reported acute infections or vaccinations. Only Caucasian adults living in Nashville, Tennessee, USA were represented among the donors. CD4+ T cells were enriched by magnetic negative selection, after which naive cells were positively selected on CD45RA and the negative fraction was taken as the memory subset. After blood collection by leukapheresis, PBMCs were isolated using Ficoll-Histopaque density gradient centrifugation and then cryopreserved in the vapor phase of liquid nitrogen. Analytical flow cytometry was used to check the purity and quantity of each magnetically sorted T cell population. Genomic DNA was isolated from each sorted fraction and quantified by UV absorbance on a Nanodrop 2000c.

This receptor chain uses TRBV28 and TRBJ1-2; the junction holds 7 bases that match TRBD1. The receptor comes from a woman aged 30 to 39 in good health. The specimen sequenced was memory CD4+ T cells sorted from blood. What this sample's cell subset or site label stands for: CD45RA-negative fraction. The DNA reads as follows: TGTGCCAGCAACGACAGGGCTGGCTACACCTTC. Translated, this is CASNDRAGYTF.